This entry lists 28 T cell receptor beta chains sequenced from one sample in a study of cytomegalovirus exposure and HLA in healthy donors. PCR involved 60 Vbeta and 13 Jbeta primers. Sequencing was performed with immunoSEQ multiplex PCR; in TCRdb, only in-frame clones are kept and a portion is missing. The sample consists of just under 95,000 clones, over 70% of them appearing once. The sequenced sample consisted of PBMCs. Every receptor here comes from a girl aged 2-15 years in good health and CMV-seropositive.

This clone appeared a few times. The rearrangement joins TRBV11-2 to TRBJ1-2; D ambiguous. Trimming left V 2 bases short and J 6 bases short, with 10 bases between. There are 13 residues in the CDR3. The germline V gene has CDR1 SGHAT and CDR2 FQNNGV. The CDR3 DNA reads as TGTGCCAGCAGCTTAAGCTCCTCGCATGGCTACACCTTC. Translating it yields CASSLSSSHGYTF.

The count of this clone is one. The J gene is TRBJ1-2, the V gene TRBV28; TRBD1 matches 10 bases. This CDR3 has 14 residues. Looked up from germline, CDR1 is MDHEN and CDR2 is SYDVKM. V was clipped by 5 bases and J by 8 bases; unmatched bases: 8. CDR3 protein: CASSPPGQGFGYTF. CDR3 nucleotide sequence: TGTGCCAGCAGTCCACCGGGACAGGGGTTCGGCTACACCTTC.

The genes are TRBV11-3 and TRBJ1-1; 11 nucleotides line up with TRBD1. Germline-derived CDR1 and CDR2 are SGHNT and YENEEA. V lost 6 bases to trimming and J lost 2 bases; unmatched junction nucleotides: 5. The CDR3 consists of 15 residues. The DNA for the CDR3 is TGTGCCAGCAGTACAGGGACAGGGGGAAACACTGAAGCTTTCTTT. Protein: CASSTGTGGNTEAFF.

The chain links TRBV30 to TRBJ2-7, with 11 positions matching TRBD1. V shed 7 bases, J shed 3 bases, and the junction held 5 bases outside the gene matches. CDR3 size: 13 residues. Germline V gene data show CDR1 as GTSNPN and CDR2 as SVGIG (reference sequence). CDR3 amino acids: CASGTGGFYEQYF. DNA of the CDR3: TGTGCCTCCGGGACAGGGGGTTTCTACGAGCAGTACTTC.

V and J are TRBV28 and TRBJ2-1; 8 positions match TRBD2. After removal of 4 bases from V and 8 bases from J, the junction contained 10 bases not matched to a gene. Germline CDR1 and CDR2: MDHEN and SYDVKM. This CDR3 spans 15 amino acids. CDR3 sequence: CASSYPGLVYDEQFF. CDR3 DNA sequence: TGTGCCAGCAGTTACCCGGGACTAGTATATGATGAGCAGTTCTTC.

V and J are TRBV9 and TRBJ1-3; 7 positions agree with TRBD1. Per germline, CDR1 SGDLS and CDR2 YYNGEE. J was trimmed by 4 bases and V by 4 bases; bases with no gene match: 5. The CDR3 has 14 residues. In DNA, the CDR3 is TGTGCCAGCAGCATGCGACAGGGAGGAAACACCATATATTTT. As protein: CASSMRQGGNTIYF.

The chain employs TRBV29-1 and TRBJ2-3; 8 bases line up with TRBD1. Germline-derived CDR1 and CDR2 are SQVTM and ANQGSEA. CDR3 length equals 14 residues. Losses at the gene ends were 4 bases for V and 6 bases for J; bases not matched to a gene: 9. CDR3 bases: TGCAGCGTTGGTGCGAGGGGACAGGTGGATACGCAGTATTTT. Encoded protein: CSVGARGQVDTQYF.

J is TRBJ2-5 and V is TRBV28; D call uncertain. The end of the DNA fits TRBJ2-7 better, so the J call may be wrong. Germline CDR1 reads MDHEN; CDR2 reads SYDVKM. CDR3 length: 13 residues. The CDR3 loop reads CASSLNLPREQYF. As DNA, the CDR3 is TGTGCCAGCAGTTTAAATTTGCCCCGCGAGCAGTACTTC.

Only one count was recorded for this clone. V and J are TRBV28 and TRBJ2-7; the D gene is possibly TRBD1 (5 bases). In germline, CDR1 is MDHEN, CDR2 SYDVKM. The CDR3 has 13 residues. The ends were cut back, 6 bases at V and 2 bases at J, with 11 bases in the middle. The CDR3 is CASSRDSAYEQYF. CDR3 sequence (DNA): TGTGCCAGCAGCCGCGACAGTGCCTACGAGCAGTACTTC.

Turning to this clone: This same CDR3 is encoded by further DNA sequences in the sample. V gene TRBV29-1 combines with J gene TRBJ2-7; D may be TRBD2 (5 bases). V was clipped by 3 bases and J by 6 bases, with 9 bases between them. This CDR3 spans 11 amino acids. The germline V gene has CDR1 SQVTM and CDR2 ANQGSEA. For the CDR3, the DNA is TGCAGCGTTGACGGAGGCGCCGAGCAGTACTTC. Encoded protein: CSVDGGAEQYF.

This clone was found once. The chain combines TRBV28 with TRBJ2-1; 13 positions match TRBD2. V gave up 3 bases and J gave up 6 bases; unmatched junction bases: 8. CDR1 is MDHEN and CDR2 is SYDVKM in the germline V gene. CDR3 length: 17 amino acids. The CDR3: CASSLGRTSGRGNEQFF. Written as DNA, the CDR3 is TGTGCCAGCAGTTTGGGTAGGACTAGCGGGAGAGGCAATGAGCAGTTCTTC. Variable domain in full (rest from reference TRBV28 and TRBJ2-1): DVKVTQSSRYLVKRTGEKVFLECVQDMDHENMFWYRQDPGLGLRLIYFSYDVKMKEKGDIPEGYSVSREKKERFSLILESASTNQTSMYLCASSLGRTSGRGNEQFFGPGTRLTVL.

The chain combines TRBV2 with TRBJ2-5; D might be TRBD1 (6 bases). The DNA matches TRBJ2-7 better at its end, which makes the J call doubtful. CDR3 length: 19 residues. Per germline, CDR1 SNHLY and CDR2 FYNNEI. The DNA of the CDR3 is TGTGCCAGCACCGGAACCCTCTCTTCCCACAGGGAAGGGAAGAACGAGCAGTACTTC. Residues: CASTGTLSSHREGKNEQYF.

This clone is a singleton in its sample. The chain combines TRBV23-1 with TRBJ2-7; no clear D. TRBV23-1 is an open reading frame whose function is uncertain. CDR3 size: 17 residues. Trimming left V 2 bases short and J 5 bases short, with 22 bases between. DNA for the CDR3: TGCGCCAGCAGTCAACCCCCTTCGACACGTGGGCACAACGAGCAGTACTTC. It encodes CASSQPPSTRGHNEQYF.

The gene calls are TRBV19 and TRBJ1-3; the D is unclear. Germline CDR1 LNHDA, CDR2 SQIVND (reference sequence). The CDR3 contains 13 residues. V was pared by 8 bases and J by 8 bases, with 16 bases between. The CDR3 reads CASLRRSGDTIYF. CDR3 in DNA: TGTGCCAGTCTGAGACGATCGGGAGACACCATATATTTT.

The chain carries TRBV7-9 and TRBJ2-2; no definite D call. The CDR3 is 14 residues long. CDR1 and CDR2 from the germline V gene are SEHNR and FQNEAQ (reference sequence). V dropped 4 bases and J dropped 5 bases, with 11 bases sitting between them. The CDR3 region is CASSYLSVTGELFF. The CDR3 region has the DNA TGTGCCAGCAGCTATCTATCCGTTACCGGGGAGCTGTTTTTT.

This chain joins TRBV27 and TRBJ2-5, with 11 bases aligning to TRBD1. Per germline, CDR1 MNHEY and CDR2 SMNVEV (reference sequence). V shed 6 bases and J 4 bases; nucleotides not matched to a gene: 1. The CDR3 has 13 amino acids. The CDR3 nucleotides read TGTGCCAGCAGGGACAGGGGGCCAGAGACCCAGTACTTC. Its translation is CASRDRGPETQYF.

DNA of the CDR3: TGTGCCAGCAGTGAAGAGGCAGGGGTCTACTACGAGCAGTACTTC. Residues: CASSEEAGVYYEQYF. The chain is built from TRBV2 and TRBJ2-7, with a tentative D call TRBD1 (6 bases). This CDR3 spans 15 amino acids. V was trimmed by 1 base and J by 3 bases, leaving 13 bases between them. Germline V gives CDR1 SNHLY, CDR2 FYNNEI.

The V gene is TRBV19, the J gene TRBJ2-1, with 7 bases identical to TRBD2. This CDR3 has 20 residues. The trim removed 1 base at V and 7 bases at J, leaving 22 bases unmatched. Germline CDR1 reads LNHDA; CDR2 reads SQIVND (reference sequence). The CDR3 nucleotides are TGTGCCAGTAGTATAGGGGCTGAGTCTTTGCGGGAGCGGGCCGGGAATGAGCAGTTCTTC. Its protein is CASSIGAESLRERAGNEQFF. Full variable domain (outside the CDR3, taken from reference TRBV19 and TRBJ2-1): DGGITQSPKYLFRKEGQNVTLSCEQNLNHDAMYWYRQDPGQGLRLIYYSQIVNDFQKGDIAEGYSVSREKKESFPLTVTSAQKNPTAFYLCASSIGAESLRERAGNEQFFGPGTRLTVL.

The CDR3 nucleotides are TGTGCCAGCACTCCGAGGGTTCAGGGAGGAGAAAAACTGTTTTTT. Translation gives CASTPRVQGGEKLFF. The chain has TRBV25-1 and TRBJ1-4; tentative D call: TRBD1 (5 bases). This CDR3 spans 15 amino acids. Trimming removed 7 bases at V and 8 bases at J, with 20 bases between. Per the germline V gene, CDR1 is MGHDK and CDR2 is SYGVNS.

The chain combines TRBV5-6 with TRBJ2-6, with D perhaps TRBD1 (6 bases). The CDR3 has 15 amino acids. Germline CDR1 and CDR2: SGHDT and YYEEEE. V was trimmed by 3 bases and J by 1 base, leaving 8 bases between them. The CDR3 loop is CASSWTVSGANVLTF. DNA of the CDR3: TGTGCCAGCAGCTGGACAGTTTCTGGGGCCAACGTCCTGACTTTC.

This chain links TRBV5-6 with TRBJ2-1; the match to TRBD2 covers 13 bases. The CDR3 totals 19 residues. The germline V gene encodes CDR1 SGHDT and CDR2 YYEEEE. V was clipped by 4 bases and J by 5 bases; unmatched bases: 15. The DNA of the CDR3 is TGTGCCAGCAGCCCCGGACTAGCGGGAGATTGGGGTTTCGACAATGAGCAGTTCTTC. It encodes CASSPGLAGDWGFDNEQFF.

This clone came up once. The chain recombines TRBV29-1 with TRBJ2-1; 7 bases map to TRBD2. The CDR3 is 12 residues long. Germline V lookup: CDR1 SQVTM, CDR2 ANQGSEA. In DNA form, the CDR3 reads TGCTACGGGAGGCACACTTCGGGTGAGCAGTTCTTC. The encoded protein is CYGRHTSGEQFF.

The chain has TRBV6-1 and TRBJ1-1; TRBD1 matches at 7 bases. The V gene's germline CDR1 is MNHNS and CDR2 SASEGT. V lost 2 bases to trimming and J lost 5 bases; unmatched junction nucleotides: 5. The CDR3 has 14 amino acids. In DNA form, the CDR3 reads TGTGCCAGCAGTGAATACAGGGGTACGACTGAAGCTTTCTTT. Its translation: CASSEYRGTTEAFF.

The rearrangement uses TRBV7-2 and TRBJ1-1; a weak D match, TRBD1 (5 bases). V gave up 5 bases and J gave up 3 bases, with 16 bases separating them. This CDR3 comprises 15 residues. The V gene's germline CDR1 is SGHTA and CDR2 FQGNSA. CDR3 loop: CASSKRAGQDTEAFF. The DNA of the CDR3 is TGTGCCAGCAGCAAACGCGCGGGGCAGGACACTGAAGCTTTCTTT.

This sequence joins TRBV7-8 and TRBJ2-5; tentative D call: TRBD1 (8 bases). The germline gives CDR1 SGHVS, CDR2 FQNEAQ. CDR3 length: 15 amino acids. Trimming shortened V by 5 bases and J by 3 bases, and 16 bases separated the two germline ends. CDR3 region: CASSPRQGREETQYF. CDR3 coding DNA: TGTGCCAGCAGCCCGAGACAGGGGAGGGAAGAGACCCAGTACTTC.

A few counts support this clone. In DNA form, the CDR3 reads TGTGCCAGCAGTTTAAGTCTAGCGGGATTCTCTGGGGCCAACGTCCTGACTTTC. Its translation: CASSLSLAGFSGANVLTF. This rearrangement joins TRBV27 to TRBJ2-6; 9 positions agree with TRBD2. This CDR3 spans 18 amino acids. Germline trimming cut 2 bases from V and 0 bases from J; bases unmatched to any gene: 5. Germline V gene sequence: CDR1 MNHEY, CDR2 SMNVEV (reference sequence).

CDR3 amino acids: CASSPSGSGTGGVQYF. The CDR3 nucleotides are TGTGCCAGCTCACCCAGTGGATCCGGGACAGGGGGCGTCCAGTACTTC. This rearrangement joins TRBV18 to TRBJ2-5, with TRBD1 matching 12 bases. The J segment lost 10 bases and the V segment lost 3 bases, leaving 12 bases of the junction unmatched. This CDR3 has 16 residues. From germline, CDR1 is KGHSH and CDR2 LQKENI.

The chain is built from TRBV18 and TRBJ1-2, with D perhaps TRBD1 (6 bases). The CDR3 is 18 amino acids. The germline V gene has CDR1 KGHSH and CDR2 LQKENI. With 4 bases removed from V and 4 bases from J, the gap between germline ends came to 25 bases. The chain's CDR3 is CASSHVQGTPAPVYGYTF. The CDR3 nucleotides are TGTGCCAGCTCACACGTCCAGGGGACCCCCGCACCGGTCTATGGCTACACCTTC. The full variable domain, rest sourced from reference TRBV18 and TRBJ1-2, is NAGVMQNPRHLVRRRGQEARLRCSPMKGHSHVYWYRQLPEEGLKFMVYLQKENIIDESGMPKERFSAEFPKEGPSILRIQQVVRGDSAAYFCASSHVQGTPAPVYGYTFGSGTRLTVV.